The clone carrying this T cell receptor (beta chain) has only a few counts. What it binds is not known. The data derive from a study of beta chain features in type 1 diabetes. Reverse transcribing all isolated RNA meant expressed TCRB transcripts were sequenced. The protocol was immunoSEQ multiplex PCR, while the TCRdb copy is restricted to in-frame clones and leaves out a portion. Here the sample spans roughly 400,000 clones, around 10% being singletons. There was one heparinised blood draw per donor, averaging approximately 120 mL. Via CD45RO/CCR7/CD25/CD127/CD95/CD27, cells of the CD4+ naive, central memory, regulatory and stem cell-like memory subsets were sorted. Whole-study findings and limits: Significant though moderate, a shortening of TCRB CDR3s appeared in all four CD4+ subsets of Type 1 diabetes patients. HLA effects on TCRB rearrangement stayed unresolved here. cDNA-based sequencing might over-represent cells highly expressing TCR.

This TCR was sampled from a man under 40 with type 1 diabetes. Sequencing was performed on central memory CD4+ T cells from blood.

The chain's CDR3 is CASSPGGVGEKLFF. Written as DNA, the CDR3 is TGTGCCAGCAGCCCAGGGGGCGTCGGTGAAAAACTGTTTTTT. The chain couples TRBV7-2 to TRBJ1-4, with 8 bases matching TRBD1. Germline assignment: CDR1 SGHTA and CDR2 FQGNSA. This CDR3 contains 14 residues. Trimming cost V 5 bases and J 7 bases; bases outside gene matches: 6.